The T cell receptor beta chain described here comes from a study of cytomegalovirus exposure and HLA in healthy donors. The PCR was carried out with 60 Vbeta primers and 13 Jbeta primers. The repertoire was sequenced with immunoSEQ multiplex PCR; TCRdb's copy has only in-frame clones and lacks some. The top ten hold approximately 1.2% of the sample, which has some 140,000 clones, approximately 80% seen once. V shed 7 bases and J 6 bases; nucleotides not matched to a gene: 3. The CDR3 sequence is 12 residues long. The germline V gene encodes CDR1 SQVTM and CDR2 ANQGSEA. Broader study findings: The study listed roughly 150 cytomegalovirus-associated TCR beta chains.

This clone was seen once. The antigen is undetermined. Input material: PBMCs. The receptor was derived from a middle-aged man in good health and CMV-seronegative. This chain links TRBV29-1 with TRBJ1-4; 9 nucleotides match TRBD1. The CDR3 sequence is CSATGGDEKLFF. The CDR3 DNA is TGCAGCGCGACAGGGGGAGATGAAAAACTGTTTTTT.